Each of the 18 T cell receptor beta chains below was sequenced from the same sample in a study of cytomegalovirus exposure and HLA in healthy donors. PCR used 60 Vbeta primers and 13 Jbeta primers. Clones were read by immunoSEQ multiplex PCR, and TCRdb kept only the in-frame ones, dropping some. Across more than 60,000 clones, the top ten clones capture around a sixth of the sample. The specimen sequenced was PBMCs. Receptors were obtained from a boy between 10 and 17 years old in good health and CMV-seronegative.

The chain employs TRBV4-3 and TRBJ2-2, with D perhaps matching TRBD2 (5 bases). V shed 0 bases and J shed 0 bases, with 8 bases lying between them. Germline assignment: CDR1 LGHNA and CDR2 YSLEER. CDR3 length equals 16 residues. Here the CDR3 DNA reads TGCGCCAGCAGCCAAGATTCCGGGACGAACACCGGGGAGCTGTTTTTT. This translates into CASSQDSGTNTGELFF.

The CDR3 region has the DNA TGTGCCAGCAGCCCGGGACTTCCACCCAATGAGCAGTTCTTC. Protein: CASSPGLPPNEQFF. The chain is built from TRBV7-2 and TRBJ2-1, with TRBD2 as a possible D gene (6 bases). Germline V gene lookup returns CDR1 SGHTA and CDR2 FQGNSA. Trimming stripped 5 bases from V and 6 bases from J, with 14 bases between. The CDR3 covers 14 residues. The full variable domain, completed using reference TRBV7-2 and TRBJ2-1, is GAGVSQSPSNKVTEKGKDVELRCDPISGHTALYWYRQSLGQGLEFLIYFQGNSAPDKSGLPSDRFSAERTGGSVSTLTIQRTQQEDSAVYLCASSPGLPPNEQFFGPGTRLTVL.

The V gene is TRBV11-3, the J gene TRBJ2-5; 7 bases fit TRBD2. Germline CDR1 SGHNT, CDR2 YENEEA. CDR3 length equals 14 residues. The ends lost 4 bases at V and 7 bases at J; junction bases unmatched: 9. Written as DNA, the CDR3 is TGTGCCAGCAGCTCCTCGGCGGGAGAAGGGACCCAGTACTTC. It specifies CASSSSAGEGTQYF. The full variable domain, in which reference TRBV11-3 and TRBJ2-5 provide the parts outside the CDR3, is EAGVVQSPRYKIIEKKQPVAFWCNPISGHNTLYWYLQNLGQGPELLIRYENEEAVDDSQLPKDRFSAERLKGVDSTLKIQPAELGDSAVYLCASSSSAGEGTQYFGPGTRLLVL.

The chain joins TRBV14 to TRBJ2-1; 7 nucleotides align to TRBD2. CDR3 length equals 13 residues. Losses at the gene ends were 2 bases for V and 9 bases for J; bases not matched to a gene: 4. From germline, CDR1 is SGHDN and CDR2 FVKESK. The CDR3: CASSQLTSVEQFF. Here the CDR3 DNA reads TGTGCCAGCAGCCAACTAACTAGCGTTGAGCAGTTCTTC.

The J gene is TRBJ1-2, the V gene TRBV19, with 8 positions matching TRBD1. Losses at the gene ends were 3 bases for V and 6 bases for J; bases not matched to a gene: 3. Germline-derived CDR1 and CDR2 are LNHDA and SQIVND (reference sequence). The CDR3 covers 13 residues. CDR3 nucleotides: TGTGCCAGTAGTATCGTACAGGGGGATGGCTACACCTTC. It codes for CASSIVQGDGYTF.

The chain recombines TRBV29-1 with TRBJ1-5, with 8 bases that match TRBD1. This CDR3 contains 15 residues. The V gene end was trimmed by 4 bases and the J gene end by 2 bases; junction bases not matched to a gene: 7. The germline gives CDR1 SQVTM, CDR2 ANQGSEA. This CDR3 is CSVGGTTGGNQPQHF. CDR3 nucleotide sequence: TGCAGCGTTGGAGGTACGACAGGGGGCAATCAGCCCCAGCATTTT.

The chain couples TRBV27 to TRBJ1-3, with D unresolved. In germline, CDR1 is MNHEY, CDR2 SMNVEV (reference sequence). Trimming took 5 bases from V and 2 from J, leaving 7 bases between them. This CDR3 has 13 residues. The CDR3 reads CASSLEPGNTIYF. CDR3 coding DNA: TGTGCCAGCAGTCTAGAACCTGGAAACACCATATATTTT.

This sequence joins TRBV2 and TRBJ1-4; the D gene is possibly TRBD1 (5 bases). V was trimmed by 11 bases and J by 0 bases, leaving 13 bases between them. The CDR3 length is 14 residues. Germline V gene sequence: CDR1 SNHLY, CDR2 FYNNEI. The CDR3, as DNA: TGTGCCTTCCCCTGGGGGGCAACTAATGAAAAACTGTTTTTT. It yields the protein CAFPWGATNEKLFF.

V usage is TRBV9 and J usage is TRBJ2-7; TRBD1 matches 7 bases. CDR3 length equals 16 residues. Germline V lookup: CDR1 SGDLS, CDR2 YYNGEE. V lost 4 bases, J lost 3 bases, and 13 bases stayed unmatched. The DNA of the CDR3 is TGTGCCAGCAGCCCTTCCGGGACAGAGGTTATCTACGAGCAGTACTTC. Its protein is CASSPSGTEVIYEQYF.

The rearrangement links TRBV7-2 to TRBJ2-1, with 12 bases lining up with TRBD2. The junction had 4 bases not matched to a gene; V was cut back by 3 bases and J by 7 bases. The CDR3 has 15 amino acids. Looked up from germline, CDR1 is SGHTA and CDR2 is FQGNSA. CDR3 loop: CASSLTSGSANEQFF. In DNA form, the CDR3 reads TGTGCCAGCAGCTTGACTAGCGGGAGTGCGAATGAGCAGTTCTTC. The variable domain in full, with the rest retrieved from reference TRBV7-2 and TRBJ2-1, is GAGVSQSPSNKVTEKGKDVELRCDPISGHTALYWYRQSLGQGLEFLIYFQGNSAPDKSGLPSDRFSAERTGGSVSTLTIQRTQQEDSAVYLCASSLTSGSANEQFFGPGTRLTVL.

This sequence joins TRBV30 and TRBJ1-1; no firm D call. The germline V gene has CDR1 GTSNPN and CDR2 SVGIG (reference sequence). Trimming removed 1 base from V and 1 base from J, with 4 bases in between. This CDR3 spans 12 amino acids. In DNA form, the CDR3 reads TGTGCCTGGAGTGACGGGAACACTGAAGCTTTCTTT. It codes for CAWSDGNTEAFF.

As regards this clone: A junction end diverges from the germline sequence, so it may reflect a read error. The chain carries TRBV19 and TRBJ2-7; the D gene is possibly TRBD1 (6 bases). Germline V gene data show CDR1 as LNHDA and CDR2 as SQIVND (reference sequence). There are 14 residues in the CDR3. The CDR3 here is CANSIGQNSYEQYF. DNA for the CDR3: TGTGCCAATAGTATCGGACAGAACTCCTACGAGCAGTACTTC.

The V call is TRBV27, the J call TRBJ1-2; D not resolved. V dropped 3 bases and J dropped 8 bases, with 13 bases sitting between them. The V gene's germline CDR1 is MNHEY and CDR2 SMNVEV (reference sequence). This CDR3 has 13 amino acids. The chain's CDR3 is CASSFYGEGGYTF. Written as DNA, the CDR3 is TGTGCCAGCAGTTTCTATGGGGAGGGCGGCTACACCTTC.

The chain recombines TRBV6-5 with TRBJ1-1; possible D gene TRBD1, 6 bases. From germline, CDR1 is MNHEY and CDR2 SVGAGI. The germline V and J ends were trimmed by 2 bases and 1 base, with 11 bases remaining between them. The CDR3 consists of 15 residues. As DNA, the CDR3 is TGTGCCAGCAGTTACGGGCCACAGGGGAACACTGAAGCTTTCTTT. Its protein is CASSYGPQGNTEAFF.

CDR3 sequence (DNA): TGTGCCTGGAGTGTACTTTGGCCCGGGAGCGACTACGAGCAGTACTTC. Amino acid sequence: CAWSVLWPGSDYEQYF. J is TRBJ2-7 and V is TRBV30; D is possibly TRBD2 (6 bases). The germline gives CDR1 GTSNPN, CDR2 SVGIG (reference sequence). V dropped 0 bases and J dropped 3 bases, with 18 bases sitting between them. This CDR3 has 16 amino acids.

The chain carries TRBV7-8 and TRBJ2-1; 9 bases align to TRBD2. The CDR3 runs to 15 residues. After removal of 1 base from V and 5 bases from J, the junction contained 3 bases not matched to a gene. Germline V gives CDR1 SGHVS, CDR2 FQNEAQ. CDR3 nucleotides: TGTGCCAGCAGCTTAGGAGCGGGAGGTAACAATGAGCAGTTCTTC. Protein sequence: CASSLGAGGNNEQFF.

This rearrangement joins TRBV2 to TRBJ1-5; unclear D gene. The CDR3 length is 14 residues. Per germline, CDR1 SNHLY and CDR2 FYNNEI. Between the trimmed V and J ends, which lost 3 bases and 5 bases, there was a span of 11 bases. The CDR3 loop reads CASSDRGRDQPQHF. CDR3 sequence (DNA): TGTGCCAGCAGTGATCGAGGGAGGGATCAGCCCCAGCATTTT.

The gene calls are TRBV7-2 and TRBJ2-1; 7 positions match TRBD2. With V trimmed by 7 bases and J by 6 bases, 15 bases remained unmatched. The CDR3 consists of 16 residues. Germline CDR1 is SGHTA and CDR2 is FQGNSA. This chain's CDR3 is CASTLAASARGNEQFF. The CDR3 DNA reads TGTGCCAGCACCCTAGCGGCTTCAGCGAGAGGCAATGAGCAGTTCTTC.